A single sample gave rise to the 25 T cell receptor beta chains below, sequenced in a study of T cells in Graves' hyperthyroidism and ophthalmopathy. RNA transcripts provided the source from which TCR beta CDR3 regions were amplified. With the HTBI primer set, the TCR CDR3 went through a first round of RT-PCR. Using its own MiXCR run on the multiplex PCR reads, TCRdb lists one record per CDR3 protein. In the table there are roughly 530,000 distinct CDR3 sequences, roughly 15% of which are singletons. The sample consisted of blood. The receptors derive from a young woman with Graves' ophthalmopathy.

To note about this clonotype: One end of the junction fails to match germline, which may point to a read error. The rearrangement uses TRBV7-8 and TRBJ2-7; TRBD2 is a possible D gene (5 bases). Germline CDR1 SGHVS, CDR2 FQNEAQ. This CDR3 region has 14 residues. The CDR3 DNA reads TGCGCCAGCAGCAAGGACTCCTGGTCCTACGAGCAGTACTTC. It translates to CASSKDSWSYEQYF. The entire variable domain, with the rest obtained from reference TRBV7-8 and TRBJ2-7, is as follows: GAGVSQSPRYKVAKRGQDVALRCDPISGHVSLFWYQQALGQGPEFLTYFQNEAQLDKSGLPSDRFFAERPEGSVSTLKIQRTQQEDSAVYLCASSKDSWSYEQYFGPGTRLTVT.

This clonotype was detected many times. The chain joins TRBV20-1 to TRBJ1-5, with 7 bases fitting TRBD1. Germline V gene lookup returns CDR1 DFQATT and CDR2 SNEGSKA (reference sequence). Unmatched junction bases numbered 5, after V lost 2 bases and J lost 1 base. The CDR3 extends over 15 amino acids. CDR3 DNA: TGCAGTGCTAGAAGACAGGGCGGAAGCAATCAGCCCCAGCATTTT. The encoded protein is CSARRQGGSNQPQHF.

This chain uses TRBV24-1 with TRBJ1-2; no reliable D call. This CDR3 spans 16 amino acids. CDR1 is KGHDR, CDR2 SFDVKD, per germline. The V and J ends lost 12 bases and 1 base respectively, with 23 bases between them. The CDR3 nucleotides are TGTGCCCCTCCCCCGCCAGGTAGAGGGAGTAACTATGGCTACACCTTC. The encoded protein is CAPPPPGRGSNYGYTF.

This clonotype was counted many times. This CDR3 is CASSETTGESLNTEAFF. Here the CDR3 DNA reads TGTGCCAGCAGTGAAACGACAGGGGAATCCCTGAACACTGAAGCTTTCTTT. The chain is built from TRBV6-1 and TRBJ1-1, with 8 bases identical to TRBD1. The junction had 8 bases not matched to a gene; V was cut back by 2 bases and J by 0 bases. Per the germline V gene, CDR1 is MNHNS and CDR2 is SASEGT. This CDR3 comprises 17 residues.

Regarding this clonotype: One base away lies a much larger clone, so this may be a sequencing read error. The CDR3 here is CVSSLPSQNEQYF. CDR3 nucleotides: TGTGTCAGCAGTTTACCCTCCCAAAACGAGCAGTACTTC. The V call is TRBV27, the J call TRBJ2-7; D is ambiguous. Germline V CDR1 and CDR2: MNHEY, SMNVEV (reference sequence). CDR3 length: 13 residues.

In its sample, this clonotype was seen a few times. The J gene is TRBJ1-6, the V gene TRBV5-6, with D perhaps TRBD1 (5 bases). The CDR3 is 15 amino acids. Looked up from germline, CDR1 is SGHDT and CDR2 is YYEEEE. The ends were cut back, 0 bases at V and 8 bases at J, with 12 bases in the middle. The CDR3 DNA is TGTGCCAGCAGCTTGGGGGGGAGGGAACATTCACCCCTCCACTTT. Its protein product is CASSLGGREHSPLHF.

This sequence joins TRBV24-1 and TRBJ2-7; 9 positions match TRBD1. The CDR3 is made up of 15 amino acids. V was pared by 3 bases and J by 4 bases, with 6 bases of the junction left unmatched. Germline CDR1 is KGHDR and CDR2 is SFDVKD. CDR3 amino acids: CATSDAGTGWYEQYF. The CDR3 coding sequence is TGTGCCACCAGTGATGCTGGGACAGGGTGGTACGAGCAGTACTTC.

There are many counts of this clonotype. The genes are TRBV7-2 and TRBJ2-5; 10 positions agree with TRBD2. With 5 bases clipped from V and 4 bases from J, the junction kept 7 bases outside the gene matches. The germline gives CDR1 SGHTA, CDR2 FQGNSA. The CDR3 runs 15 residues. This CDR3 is CASSATSGMGETQYF. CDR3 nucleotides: TGTGCCAGCAGCGCTACTAGCGGGATGGGAGAGACCCAGTACTTC.

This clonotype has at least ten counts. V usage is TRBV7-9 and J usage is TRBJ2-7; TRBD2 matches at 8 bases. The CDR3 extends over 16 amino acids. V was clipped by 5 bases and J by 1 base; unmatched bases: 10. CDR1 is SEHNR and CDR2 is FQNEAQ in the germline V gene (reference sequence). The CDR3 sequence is CASSQTGTSGSYEQYF. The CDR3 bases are TGTGCCAGCAGCCAGACCGGGACTAGTGGATCCTACGAGCAGTACTTC.

CDR3 protein: CASSGGWDGSAYEQYF. The CDR3 coding sequence is TGTGCCAGCAGTGGGGGGTGGGACGGTAGTGCCTACGAGCAGTACTTC. The chain uses TRBV27 and TRBJ2-7; possible D gene TRBD2, 6 bases. V dropped 5 bases and J dropped 2 bases, with 19 bases sitting between them. The CDR3 consists of 16 residues. The germline V gene encodes CDR1 MNHEY and CDR2 SMNVEV (reference sequence).

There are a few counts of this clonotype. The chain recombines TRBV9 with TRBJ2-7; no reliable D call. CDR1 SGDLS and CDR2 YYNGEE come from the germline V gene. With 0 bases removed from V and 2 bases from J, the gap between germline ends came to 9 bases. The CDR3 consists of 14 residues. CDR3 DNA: TGTGCCAGCAGCGTAGGCGGTATTGCCTACGAGCAGTACTTC. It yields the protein CASSVGGIAYEQYF.

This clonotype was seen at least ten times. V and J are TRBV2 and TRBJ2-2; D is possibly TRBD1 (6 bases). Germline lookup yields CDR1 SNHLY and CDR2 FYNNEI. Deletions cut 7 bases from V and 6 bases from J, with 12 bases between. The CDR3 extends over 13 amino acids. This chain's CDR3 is CASTTGKAGELFF. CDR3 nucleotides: TGTGCCAGCACCACAGGGAAGGCCGGGGAGCTGTTTTTT.

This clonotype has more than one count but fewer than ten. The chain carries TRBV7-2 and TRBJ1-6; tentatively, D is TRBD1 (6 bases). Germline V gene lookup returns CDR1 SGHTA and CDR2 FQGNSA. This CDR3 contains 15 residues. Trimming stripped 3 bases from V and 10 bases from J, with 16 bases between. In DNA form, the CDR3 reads TGTGCCAGCAGCTTCGAGACAGGAATCGTATCACCCCTCCACTTT. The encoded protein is CASSFETGIVSPLHF.

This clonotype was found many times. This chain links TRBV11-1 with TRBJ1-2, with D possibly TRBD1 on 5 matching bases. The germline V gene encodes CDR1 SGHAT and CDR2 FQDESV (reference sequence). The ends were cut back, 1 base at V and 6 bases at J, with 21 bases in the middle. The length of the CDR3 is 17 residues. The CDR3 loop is CASSLEGLDERGNGYTF. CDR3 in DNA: TGTGCCAGCAGCTTAGAAGGTTTGGATGAGAGGGGAAATGGCTACACCTTC. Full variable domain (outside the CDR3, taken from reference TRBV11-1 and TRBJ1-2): EAEVAQSPRYKITEKSQAVAFWCDPISGHATLYWYRQILGQGPELLVQFQDESVVDDSQLPKDRFSAERLKGVDSTLKIQPAELGDSAMYLCASSLEGLDERGNGYTFGSGTRLTVV.

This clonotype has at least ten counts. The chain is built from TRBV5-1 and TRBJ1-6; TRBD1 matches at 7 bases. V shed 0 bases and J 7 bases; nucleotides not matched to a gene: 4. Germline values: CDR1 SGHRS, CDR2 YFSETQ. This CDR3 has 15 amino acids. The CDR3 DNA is TGCGCCAGCAGCTTGGAACAGGGGAGGAATTCACCCCTCCACTTT. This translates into CASSLEQGRNSPLHF.

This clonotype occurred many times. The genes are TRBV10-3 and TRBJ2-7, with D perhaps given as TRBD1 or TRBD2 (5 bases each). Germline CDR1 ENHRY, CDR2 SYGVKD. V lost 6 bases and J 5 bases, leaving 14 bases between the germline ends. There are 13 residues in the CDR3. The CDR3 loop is CAISRDPQNEQYF. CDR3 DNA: TGTGCCATCAGCAGGGACCCACAGAACGAGCAGTACTTC.

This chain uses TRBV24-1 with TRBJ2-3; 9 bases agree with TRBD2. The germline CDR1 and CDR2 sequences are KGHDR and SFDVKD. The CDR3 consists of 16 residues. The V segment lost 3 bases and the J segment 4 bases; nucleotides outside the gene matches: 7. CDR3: CATSDQLAGGADTQYF. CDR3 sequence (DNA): TGTGCCACCAGTGATCAACTAGCGGGTGGGGCAGATACGCAGTATTTT.

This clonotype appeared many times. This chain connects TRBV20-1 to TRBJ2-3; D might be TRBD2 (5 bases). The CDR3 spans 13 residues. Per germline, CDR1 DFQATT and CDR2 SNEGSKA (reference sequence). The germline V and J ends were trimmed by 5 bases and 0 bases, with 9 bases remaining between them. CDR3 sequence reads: CSAAPGSTDTQYF. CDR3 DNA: TGCAGTGCTGCCCCGGGAAGCACAGATACGCAGTATTTT.

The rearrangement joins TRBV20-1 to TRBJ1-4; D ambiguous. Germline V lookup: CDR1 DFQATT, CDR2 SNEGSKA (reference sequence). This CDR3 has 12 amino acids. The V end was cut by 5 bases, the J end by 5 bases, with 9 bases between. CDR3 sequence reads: CSARVQNEKLFF. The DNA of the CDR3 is TGCAGTGCTCGAGTGCAGAATGAAAAACTGTTTTTT.

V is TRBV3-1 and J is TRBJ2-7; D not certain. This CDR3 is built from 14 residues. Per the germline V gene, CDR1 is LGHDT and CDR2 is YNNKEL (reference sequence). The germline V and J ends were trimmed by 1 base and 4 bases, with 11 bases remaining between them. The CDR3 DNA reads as TGTGCCAGCAGCCAAGTGTCTCTCAGTTACGAGCAGTACTTC. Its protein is CASSQVSLSYEQYF.

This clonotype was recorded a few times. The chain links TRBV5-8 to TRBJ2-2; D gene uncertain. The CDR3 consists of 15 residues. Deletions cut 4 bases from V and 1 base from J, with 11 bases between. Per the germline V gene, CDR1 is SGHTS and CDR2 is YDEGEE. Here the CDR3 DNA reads TGTGCCAGCAGCCATTGGCTCAAGAACACCGGGGAGCTGTTTTTT. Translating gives CASSHWLKNTGELFF.

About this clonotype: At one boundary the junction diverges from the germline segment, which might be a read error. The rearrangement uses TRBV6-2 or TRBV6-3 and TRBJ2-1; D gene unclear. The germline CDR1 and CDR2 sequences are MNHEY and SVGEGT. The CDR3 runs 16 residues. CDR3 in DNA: TGTGCCAGCAGTTACTCCCCCGCGGATATATACAATGAACAGTTCTTC. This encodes CASSYSPADIYNEQFF.

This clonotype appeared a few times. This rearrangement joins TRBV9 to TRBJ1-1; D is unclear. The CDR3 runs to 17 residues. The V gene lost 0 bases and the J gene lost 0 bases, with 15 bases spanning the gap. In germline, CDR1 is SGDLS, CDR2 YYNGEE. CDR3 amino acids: CASSVEPGSPMNTEAFF. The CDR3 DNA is TGTGCCAGCAGCGTAGAGCCAGGCTCCCCAATGAACACTGAAGCTTTCTTT.

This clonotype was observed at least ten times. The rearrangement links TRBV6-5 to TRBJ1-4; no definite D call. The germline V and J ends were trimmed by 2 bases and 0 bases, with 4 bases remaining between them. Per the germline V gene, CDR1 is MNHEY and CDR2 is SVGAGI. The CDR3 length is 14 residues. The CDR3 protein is CASSYRATNEKLFF. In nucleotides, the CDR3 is TGTGCCAGCAGTTACAGAGCAACTAATGAAAAACTGTTTTTT.

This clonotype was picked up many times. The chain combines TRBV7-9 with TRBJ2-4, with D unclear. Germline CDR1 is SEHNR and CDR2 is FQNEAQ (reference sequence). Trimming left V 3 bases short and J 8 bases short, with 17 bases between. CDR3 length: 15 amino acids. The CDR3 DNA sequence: TGTGCCAGCAGCTTCGTTACAGCTGGACCAGACATTCAGTACTTC. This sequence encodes CASSFVTAGPDIQYF.